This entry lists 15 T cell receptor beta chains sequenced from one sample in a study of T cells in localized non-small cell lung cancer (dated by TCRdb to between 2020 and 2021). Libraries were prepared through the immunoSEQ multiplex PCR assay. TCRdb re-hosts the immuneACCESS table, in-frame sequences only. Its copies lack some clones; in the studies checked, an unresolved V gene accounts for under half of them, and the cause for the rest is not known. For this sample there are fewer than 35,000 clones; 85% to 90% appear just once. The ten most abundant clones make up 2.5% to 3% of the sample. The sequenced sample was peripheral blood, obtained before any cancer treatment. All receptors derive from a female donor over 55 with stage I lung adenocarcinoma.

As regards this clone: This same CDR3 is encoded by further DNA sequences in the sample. CDR3 region: CASSPGETQYF. The DNA of the CDR3 is TGTGCCAGCTCACCCGGGGAGACCCAGTACTTC. The V and J genes are TRBV18 and TRBJ2-5; D gene unclear. The V and J ends lost 3 bases and 5 bases respectively, with 4 bases between them. The length of the CDR3 is 11 residues. Germline V lookup: CDR1 KGHSH, CDR2 LQKENI.

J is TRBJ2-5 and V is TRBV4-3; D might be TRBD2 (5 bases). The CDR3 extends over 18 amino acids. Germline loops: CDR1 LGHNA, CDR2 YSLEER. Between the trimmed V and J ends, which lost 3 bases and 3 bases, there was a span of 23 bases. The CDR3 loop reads CASSQALPSRADKETQYF. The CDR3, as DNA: TGCGCCAGCAGCCAGGCCTTACCCTCGAGGGCAGATAAAGAGACCCAGTACTTC.

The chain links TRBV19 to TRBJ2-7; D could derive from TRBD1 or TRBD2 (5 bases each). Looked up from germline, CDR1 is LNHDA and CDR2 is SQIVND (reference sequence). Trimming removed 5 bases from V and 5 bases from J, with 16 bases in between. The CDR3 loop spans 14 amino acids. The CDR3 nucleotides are TGTGCCAGTAGTCGTGGGACCGAACCCAACGAGCAGTACTTC. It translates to CASSRGTEPNEQYF.

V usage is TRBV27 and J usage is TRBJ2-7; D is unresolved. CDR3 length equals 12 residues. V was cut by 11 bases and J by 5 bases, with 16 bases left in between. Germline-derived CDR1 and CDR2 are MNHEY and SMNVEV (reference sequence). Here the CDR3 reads CASSRQADEQYF. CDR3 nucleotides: TGTGCCTCCAGCCGGCAGGCCGACGAGCAGTACTTC.

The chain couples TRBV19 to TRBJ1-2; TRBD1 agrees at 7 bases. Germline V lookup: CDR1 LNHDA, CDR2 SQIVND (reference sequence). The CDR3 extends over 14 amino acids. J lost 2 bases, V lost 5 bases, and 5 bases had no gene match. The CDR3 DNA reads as TGTGCCAGTAGTTCACAGGGGATCAACTATGGCTACACCTTC. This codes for CASSSQGINYGYTF.

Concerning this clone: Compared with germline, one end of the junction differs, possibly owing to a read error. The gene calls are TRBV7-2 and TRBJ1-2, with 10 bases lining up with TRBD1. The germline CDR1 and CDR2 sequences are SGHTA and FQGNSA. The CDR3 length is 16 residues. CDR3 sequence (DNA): TGTGCCAGCAGCCTAGCCGGGACAGGGGCTAACTATGGCTACACCTTC. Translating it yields CASSLAGTGANYGYTF.

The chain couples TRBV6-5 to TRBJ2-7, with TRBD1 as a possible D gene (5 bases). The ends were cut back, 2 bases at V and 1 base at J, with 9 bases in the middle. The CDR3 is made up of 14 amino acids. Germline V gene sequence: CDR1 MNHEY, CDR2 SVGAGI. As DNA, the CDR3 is TGTGCCAGCAGTTACGTCCGGACATCCTACGAGCAGTACTTC. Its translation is CASSYVRTSYEQYF.

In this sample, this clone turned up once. CDR3 bases: TGTGCCAGCAACAAAGGGACAGGGATCCACGAGCAGTACTTC. It yields the protein CASNKGTGIHEQYF. The chain employs TRBV6-1 and TRBJ2-7; 9 positions match TRBD1. Germline-derived CDR1 and CDR2 are MNHNS and SASEGT. The CDR3 has 14 amino acids. V trimming: 7 bases; J trimming: 5 bases; junction bases outside the gene matches: 9.

The CDR3 spells CASSLDPAGPNTGELFF. As DNA, the CDR3 is TGTGCCAGCAGCTTAGATCCAGCGGGGCCGAACACCGGGGAGCTGTTTTTT. This chain uses TRBV7-6 with TRBJ2-2; TRBD2 agrees at 7 bases. CDR3 length: 17 amino acids. J lost 0 bases, V lost 1 base, and 5 bases had no gene match. The germline V gene has CDR1 SGHVS and CDR2 FNYEAQ.

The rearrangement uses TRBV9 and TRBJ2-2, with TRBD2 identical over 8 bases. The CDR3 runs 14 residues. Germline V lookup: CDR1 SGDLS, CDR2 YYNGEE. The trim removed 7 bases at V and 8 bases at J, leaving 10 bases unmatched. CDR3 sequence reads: CASRGAGVSGELFF. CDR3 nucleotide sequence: TGTGCCAGCCGGGGAGCGGGAGTGTCGGGGGAGCTGTTTTTT.

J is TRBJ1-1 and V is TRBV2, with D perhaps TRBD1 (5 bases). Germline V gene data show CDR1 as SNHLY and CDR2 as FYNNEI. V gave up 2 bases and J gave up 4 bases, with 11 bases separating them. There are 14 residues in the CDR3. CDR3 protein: CASSELPGVTEAFF. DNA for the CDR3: TGTGCCAGCAGTGAACTCCCGGGGGTCACTGAAGCTTTCTTT.

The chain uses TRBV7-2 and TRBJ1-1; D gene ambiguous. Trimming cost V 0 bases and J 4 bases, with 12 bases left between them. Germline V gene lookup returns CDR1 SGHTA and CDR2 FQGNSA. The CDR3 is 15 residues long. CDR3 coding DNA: TGTGCCAGCAGCTTAGCGGTAGCGTCTGGCACTGAAGCTTTCTTT. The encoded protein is CASSLAVASGTEAFF. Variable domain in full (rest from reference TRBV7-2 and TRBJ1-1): GAGVSQSPSNKVTEKGKDVELRCDPISGHTALYWYRQSLGQGLEFLIYFQGNSAPDKSGLPSDRFSAERTGGSVSTLTIQRTQQEDSAVYLCASSLAVASGTEAFFGQGTRLTVV.

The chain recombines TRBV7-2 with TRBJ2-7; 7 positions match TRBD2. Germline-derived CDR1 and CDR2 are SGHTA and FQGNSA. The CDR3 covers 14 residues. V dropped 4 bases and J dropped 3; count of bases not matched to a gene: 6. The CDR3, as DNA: TGTGCCAGCAGCTGGGGGAGGGTTGACTACGAGCAGTACTTC. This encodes CASSWGRVDYEQYF. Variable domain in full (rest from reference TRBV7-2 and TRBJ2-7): GAGVSQSPSNKVTEKGKDVELRCDPISGHTALYWYRQSLGQGLEFLIYFQGNSAPDKSGLPSDRFSAERTGGSVSTLTIQRTQQEDSAVYLCASSWGRVDYEQYFGPGTRLTVT.

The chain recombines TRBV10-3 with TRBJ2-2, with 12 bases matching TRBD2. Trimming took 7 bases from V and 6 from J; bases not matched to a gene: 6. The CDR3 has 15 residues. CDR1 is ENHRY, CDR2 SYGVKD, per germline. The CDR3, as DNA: TGTGCCATCATCGACACTAGCGGGAGGCCCGGGGAGCTGTTTTTT. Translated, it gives CAIIDTSGRPGELFF.

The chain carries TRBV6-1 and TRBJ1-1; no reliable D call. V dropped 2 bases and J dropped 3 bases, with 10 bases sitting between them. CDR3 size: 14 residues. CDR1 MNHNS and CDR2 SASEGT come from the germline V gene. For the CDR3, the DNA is TGTGCCAGCAGTGAACGGGGTGGCGACACTGAAGCTTTCTTT. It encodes CASSERGGDTEAFF.